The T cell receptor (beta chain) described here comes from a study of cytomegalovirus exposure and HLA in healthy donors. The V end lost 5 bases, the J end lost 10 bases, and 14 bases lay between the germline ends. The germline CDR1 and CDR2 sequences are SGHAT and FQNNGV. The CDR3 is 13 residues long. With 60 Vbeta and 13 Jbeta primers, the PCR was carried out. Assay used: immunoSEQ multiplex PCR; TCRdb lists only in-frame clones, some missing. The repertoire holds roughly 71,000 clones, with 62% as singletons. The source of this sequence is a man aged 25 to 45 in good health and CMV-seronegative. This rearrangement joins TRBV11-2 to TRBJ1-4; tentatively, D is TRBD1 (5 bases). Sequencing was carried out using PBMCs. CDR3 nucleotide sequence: TGTGCCAGCAGCCTCCCGGACATGAGAAAACTGTTTTTT. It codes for CASSLPDMRKLFF.